This is a list of T cell receptor beta chains from one sample in a study of cytomegalovirus exposure and HLA in healthy donors. Clones were sequenced by immunoSEQ multiplex PCR, and TCRdb holds only the in-frame ones, with some missing. The sample includes about 350,000 clones, around 90% of them seen just once. Sequenced input: PBMCs. The receptors were sampled from a woman aged 25-40 years in good health and CMV-seropositive. The CDR3 runs from the conserved cysteine through the conserved F or W. D genes are given only for firm matches. The size field is filled for only some rows; it gives once, few, many or a size class.

j_gene | abundance | d_gene | v_gene | CDR3aa | CDR3nt
TRBJ2-7 | . | TRBD1 | TRBV15 | CATSRDQFGTGESEQYF | TGTGCCACCAGCAGAGATCAGTTCGGGACAGGGGAGTCGGAGCAGTACTTC
TRBJ2-1 | . | TRBD2 | TRBV6-1 | CASSEGLAVLNEQFF | TGTGCCAGCAGTGAGGGACTAGCGGTACTGAATGAGCAGTTCTTC
TRBJ1-1 | . | . | TRBV4-1 | CASSHQWGDTEAFF | TGCGCCAGCAGCCACCAATGGGGGGACACTGAAGCTTTCTTT
TRBJ2-2 | . | TRBD2 | TRBV30 | CACTGTSGSHTGELFF | TGTGCCTGCACCGGGACTAGCGGAAGTCACACCGGGGAGCTGTTTTTT
TRBJ2-1 | . | TRBD2 | TRBV28 | CASSPVAGGDNEQFF | TGTGCCAGCAGTCCAGTTGCGGGGGGGGACAATGAGCAGTTCTTC
TRBJ2-1 | . | . | TRBV4-1 | CASSLPGPRNEQFF | TGCGCCAGCAGCCTTCCCGGGCCCAGGAATGAGCAGTTCTTC
TRBJ1-1 | . | . | TRBV6-5 | CASSYGTLNTEAFF | TGTGCCAGCAGTTACGGGACACTGAACACTGAAGCTTTCTTT
TRBJ1-1 | . | . | TRBV5-8 | CASSLRLADNTEAFF | TGTGCCAGCAGCCTTAGACTCGCCGACAACACTGAAGCTTTCTTT
TRBJ2-2 | few | . | TRBV5-1 | CASSLDRNTGELFF | TGCGCCAGCAGCTTGGACAGGAACACCGGGGAGCTGTTTTTT
TRBJ1-4 | . | TRBD1 | TRBV30 | CAWSARDSIMKKLFF | TGTGCCTGGAGTGCTAGGGACAGCATAATGAAAAAACTGTTTTTT
TRBJ1-5 | . | . | TRBV5-4 | CASSFKGSVNQPQHF | TGTGCCAGCAGCTTCAAGGGTTCTGTCAATCAGCCCCAGCATTTT
TRBJ2-7 | . | . | TRBV9 | CASSPSRGSYEQYF | TGTGCCAGCAGCCCGAGCCGGGGGAGCTACGAGCAGTACTTC
TRBJ1-1 | . | . | TRBV4-1 | CASSHGRTEAFF | TGCGCCAGCAGCCACGGGAGGACTGAAGCTTTCTTT
TRBJ2-4 | . | . | TRBV29-1 | CSVEVLAKNIQYF | TGCAGCGTTGAGGTCCTAGCCAAAAACATTCAGTACTTC
TRBJ2-3 | once | . | TRBV7-9 | CASSLDGRDTQYF | TGTGCCAGCAGCTTAGACGGGAGAGATACGCAGTATTTT
TRBJ2-1 | . | . | TRBV11-3 | CASSPRFGYNEQFF | TGTGCCAGCAGCCCTCGCTTCGGGTACAATGAGCAGTTCTTC
TRBJ2-7 | . | . | TRBV30 | CAWSLLYEQYF | TGTGCCTGGAGTCTGCTTTACGAGCAGTACTTC
TRBJ1-2 | . | . | TRBV5-4 | CASSLSWEGGYTF | TGTGCCAGCAGCTTGAGTTGGGAGGGCGGCTACACCTTC
TRBJ1-5 | . | . | TRBV6-1 | CASWGSTNQPQHF | TGTGCCAGCTGGGGCTCTACCAATCAGCCCCAGCATTTT
TRBJ2-1 | once | TRBD2 | TRBV7-6 | CASSLSGQGGRTSGHYNEQFF | TGTGCCAGCAGCTTATCGGGCCAGGGGGGGCGGACTAGCGGTCATTACAATGAGCAGTTCTTC
TRBJ1-5 | . | . | TRBV5-1 | CASSLAGGNQPQHF | TGCGCCAGCAGCCTTGCAGGGGGCAATCAGCCCCAGCATTTT
TRBJ2-1 | . | . | TRBV9 | CASSVSHSYNEQFF | TGTGCCAGCAGCGTATCACACTCCTACAATGAGCAGTTCTTC
TRBJ2-7 | . | . | TRBV20-1 | CSARDKWEQYF | TGCAGTGCTAGAGATAAGTGGGAGCAGTACTTC
TRBJ1-2 | few | . | TRBV28 | CASSPGGGGYTF | TGTGCCAGCAGCCCCGGCGGAGGTGGCTACACCTTC
TRBJ2-5 | . | TRBD1 | TRBV19 | CASSIDAGTGLETQYF | TGTGCCAGTAGTATCGACGCCGGGACAGGACTTGAGACCCAGTACTTC
TRBJ2-7 | . | TRBD2 | TRBV9 | CASSETAGGNYEQYF | TGTGCCAGCAGCGAAACGGCGGGGGGTAACTACGAGCAGTACTTC
TRBJ2-3 | . | TRBD2 | TRBV28 | CASGRGGTDTQYF | TGTGCCAGCGGGAGGGGAGGCACAGATACGCAGTATTTT
TRBJ2-7 | . | . | TRBV25-1 | CASRSGSPMPGEQYF | TGTGCCAGCAGATCAGGTTCCCCGATGCCAGGAGAGCAGTACTTC
TRBJ2-7 | . | TRBD1 | TRBV4-1 | CASSPGQGSYEQYF | TGCGCCAGCAGCCCGGGACAGGGGTCCTACGAGCAGTACTTC
TRBJ2-1 | . | . | TRBV6-6 | CASSYVDNEQFF | TGTGCCAGCAGTTACGTTGACAATGAGCAGTTCTTC
TRBJ2-2 | . | . | TRBV6-5 | CASHPNTGELFF | TGTGCCAGCCACCCGAACACCGGGGAGCTGTTTTTT
TRBJ2-7 | . | . | TRBV14 | CASSQTRWEQYF | TGTGCCAGCAGCCAAACTAGATGGGAGCAGTACTTC
TRBJ1-5 | . | . | TRBV19 | CASRPGQGGQPQHF | TGTGCCAGTAGACCGGGACAAGGGGGTCAGCCCCAGCATTTT
TRBJ2-1 | . | . | TRBV6-4 | CASSETTGVANEQFF | TGTGCCAGCAGTGAGACTACGGGGGTGGCGAATGAGCAGTTCTTC
TRBJ2-5 | . | TRBD2 | TRBV6-5 | CASGRARETQYF | TGTGCCAGCGGGAGGGCCAGAGAGACCCAGTACTTC